This T cell receptor (beta chain) was sequenced during a study of shared clonotypes between healthy human individuals. The donors were all Caucasian adults (living in Nashville, Tennessee). CDR1 and CDR2 from the germline V gene are SNHLY and FYNNEI. The CDR3 has 14 residues. V dropped 7 bases and J dropped 8 bases, with 15 bases sitting between them. For this clone: What it recognizes is unknown.

Study results and limitations: All-four-donor shared clonotypes had higher generation probabilities than non-shared clonotypes did.

Libraries were prepared by immunoSEQ multiplex PCR; TCRdb keeps only in-frame clonotypes and omits some of them. The data show about 980,000 clones, approximately 80% seen once. The chain employs TRBV2 and TRBJ1-6, with D maybe TRBD1 (6 bases). The origin of this receptor is a man aged 18 to 29 in good health. The source material was memory CD4+ T cells sorted from blood. Subset given: CD45RA-negative fraction. CDR3 nucleotide sequence: TGTGCCAGCAACTTACAGGGCTTAGATTCACCCCTCCACTTT. Its translation is CASNLQGLDSPLHF.